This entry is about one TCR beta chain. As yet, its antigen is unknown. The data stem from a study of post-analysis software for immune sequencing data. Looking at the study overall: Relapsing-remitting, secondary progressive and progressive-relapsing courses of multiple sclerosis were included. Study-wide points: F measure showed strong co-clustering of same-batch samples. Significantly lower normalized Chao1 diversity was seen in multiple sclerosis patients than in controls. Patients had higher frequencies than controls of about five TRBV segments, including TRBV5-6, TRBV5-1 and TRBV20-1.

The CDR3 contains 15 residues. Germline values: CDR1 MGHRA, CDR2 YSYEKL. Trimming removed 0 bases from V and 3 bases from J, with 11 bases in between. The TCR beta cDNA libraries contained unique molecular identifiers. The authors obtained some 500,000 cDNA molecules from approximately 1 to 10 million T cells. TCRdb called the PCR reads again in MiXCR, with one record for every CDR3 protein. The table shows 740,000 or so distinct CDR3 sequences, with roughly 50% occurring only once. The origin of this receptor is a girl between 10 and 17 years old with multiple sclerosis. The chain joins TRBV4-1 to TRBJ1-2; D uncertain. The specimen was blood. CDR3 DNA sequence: TGCGCCAGCAGCCAAGATGAGGCAGTTCACTATGGCTACACCTTC. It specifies CASSQDEAVHYGYTF.